A single sample gave rise to the 18 T cell receptor beta chains below, sequenced in a study of cytomegalovirus exposure and HLA in healthy donors. PCR primers comprised 60 Vbeta and 13 Jbeta primers. Generated by immunoSEQ multiplex PCR, the TCRdb table keeps only in-frame clones and is missing some. Its clone listing holds just under 90,000 clones. Sequenced material: PBMCs. These receptors were taken from a girl under 18 in good health and CMV-seropositive.

V is TRBV28 and J is TRBJ2-3, with TRBD1 matching over 8 bases. The CDR3 sequence is 17 residues long. Per germline, CDR1 MDHEN and CDR2 SYDVKM. The V segment lost 2 bases and the J segment 6 bases; nucleotides outside the gene matches: 13. CDR3 coding DNA: TGTGCCAGCAGTTTACCGGACAGGGAGTGGTTAACCGATACGCAGTATTTT. Translated: CASSLPDREWLTDTQYF.

Written as DNA, the CDR3 is TGCGCCAGCAGTCCCGGGGGACGGTCCTATGGCTACACCTTC. Its translation: CASSPGGRSYGYTF. The chain uses TRBV5-1 and TRBJ1-2; a weak D match, TRBD1 (5 bases). Trimming cost V 5 bases and J 4 bases, with 15 bases left between them. This CDR3 contains 14 residues. CDR1 is SGHRS and CDR2 is YFSETQ in the germline V gene.

The rearrangement uses TRBV28 and TRBJ2-3; 9 bases are a match to TRBD1. The trim removed 8 bases at V and 2 bases at J, leaving 5 bases unmatched. The CDR3 is made up of 14 amino acids. Per germline, CDR1 MDHEN and CDR2 SYDVKM. The CDR3 bases are TGTGCCAGCTGGGACAGGGACCTCACAGATACGCAGTATTTT. Amino acids: CASWDRDLTDTQYF.

This rearrangement joins TRBV29-1 to TRBJ1-2; TRBD1 is a possible D gene (5 bases). The CDR3 totals 13 residues. V lost 6 bases, J lost 1 base, and 12 bases lay in between. Germline CDR1 SQVTM, CDR2 ANQGSEA. The CDR3 nucleotides read TGCAGCGTCCTTGACAGTTTTAACTATGGCTACACCTTC. It yields the protein CSVLDSFNYGYTF. Combining the CDR3 with reference TRBV29-1 and TRBJ1-2 gives the whole variable domain SAVISQKPSRDICQRGTSLTIQCQVDSQVTMMFWYRQQPGQSLTLIATANQGSEATYESGFVIDKFPISRPNLTFSTLTVSNMSPEDSSIYLCSVLDSFNYGYTFGSGTRLTVV.

This chain links TRBV20-1 with TRBJ1-2, with D maybe TRBD1 (6 bases). The V gene's germline CDR1 is DFQATT and CDR2 SNEGSKA (reference sequence). Deletions cut 4 bases from V and 8 bases from J, with 11 bases between. The CDR3 sequence is 11 residues long. This chain's CDR3 is CSATDSTGYTF. In DNA form, the CDR3 reads TGCAGTGCTACGGACAGCACAGGCTACACCTTC.

The chain is built from TRBV15 and TRBJ1-2, with a tentative D call TRBD1 (6 bases). The CDR3 runs to 15 residues. The V gene's germline CDR1 is LNHNV and CDR2 YYDKDF (reference sequence). Trimming removed 1 base from V and 4 bases from J, with 13 bases in between. CDR3 in DNA: TGTGCCACCAGCAGAGGAACACAGGGCTCCTATGGCTACACCTTC. This gives the protein CATSRGTQGSYGYTF.

The chain combines TRBV10-1 with TRBJ1-2, with D possibly TRBD1 on 5 matching bases. The CDR3 sequence is 13 residues long. Germline V lookup: CDR1 WNHNN, CDR2 SYGVQD (reference sequence). Deletions cut 3 bases from V and 3 bases from J, with 8 bases between. The chain's CDR3 is CASSERGYYGYTF. CDR3 nucleotides: TGCGCCAGCAGTGAAAGGGGATACTATGGCTACACCTTC.

The V call is TRBV27, the J call TRBJ2-5, with TRBD2 identical over 11 bases. Germline CDR1 is MNHEY and CDR2 is SMNVEV (reference sequence). The V segment lost 5 bases and the J segment 9 bases; nucleotides outside the gene matches: 11. CDR3 length: 15 residues. CDR3 nucleotide sequence: TGTGCCAGCAGTACGATCGCTAGCGGGGGGCGGGCCCAGTACTTC. Its protein is CASSTIASGGRAQYF.

The DNA for the CDR3 is TGTGCCAGCAGCTTCGGGACAGCAGCCTACGAGCAGTACTTC. It specifies CASSFGTAAYEQYF. V and J are TRBV5-4 and TRBJ2-7; 7 bases align to TRBD1. Germline CDR1 is SGHNT and CDR2 is YYREEE (reference sequence). With V trimmed by 2 bases and J by 2 bases, 4 bases remained unmatched. This CDR3 comprises 14 residues.

The CDR3 nucleotides read TGTGCCAGTAGTATCAGTAATAATCAGCCCCAGCATTTT. Encoded protein: CASSISNNQPQHF. V gene TRBV19 combines with J gene TRBJ1-5; D is undetermined. The V and J ends lost 3 bases and 4 bases respectively, with 7 bases between them. The CDR3 contains 13 residues. Germline V gives CDR1 LNHDA, CDR2 SQIVND (reference sequence).

V is TRBV6-5 and J is TRBJ1-2; the D gene is possibly TRBD1 (5 bases). Germline CDR1 and CDR2: MNHEY and SVGAGI. This CDR3 spans 14 amino acids. Deletions cut 3 bases from V and 1 base from J, with 9 bases between. As DNA, the CDR3 is TGTGCCAGCAGTTATGGGGGGATTAACTATGGCTACACCTTC. The encoded protein is CASSYGGINYGYTF.

This sequence joins TRBV7-3 and TRBJ2-4, with no clear D. This CDR3 comprises 16 residues. Germline-derived CDR1 and CDR2 are SGHTA and FQGTGA. The V and J ends lost 5 bases and 0 bases respectively, with 14 bases between them. The CDR3 loop reads CASSQTAELAKNIQYF. CDR3 sequence (DNA): TGTGCCAGCAGCCAAACAGCAGAACTAGCCAAAAACATTCAGTACTTC.

Notes on this clone: This sample includes further DNA sequences coding for the same CDR3. The CDR3 is CASSHRVSPLHF. CDR3 nucleotide sequence: TGTGCCAGCAGCCACAGGGTTTCACCCCTCCACTTT. The J gene is TRBJ1-6, the V gene TRBV4-2; TRBD1 might be the D (5 bases). There are 12 residues in the CDR3. V lost 3 bases and J lost 9, with 6 bases in between. Germline-derived CDR1 and CDR2 are LGHNA and YNFKEQ.

V and J are TRBV27 and TRBJ1-6; 7 positions match TRBD1. The V gene end was trimmed by 6 bases and the J gene end by 9 bases; junction bases not matched to a gene: 8. The CDR3 covers 14 residues. Germline V CDR1 and CDR2: MNHEY, SMNVEV (reference sequence). The chain's CDR3 is CASRGDSQASPLHF. The CDR3 DNA follows: TGTGCCAGCAGGGGGGACAGCCAGGCTTCACCCCTCCACTTT.

The genes are TRBV27 and TRBJ1-1; 7 bases line up with TRBD1. The CDR3 is made up of 14 amino acids. After removal of 3 bases from V and 1 base from J, the junction contained 2 bases not matched to a gene. Per the germline V gene, CDR1 is MNHEY and CDR2 is SMNVEV (reference sequence). The CDR3 loop is CASSFGQENTEAFF. In nucleotides, the CDR3 is TGTGCCAGCAGTTTCGGACAGGAGAACACTGAAGCTTTCTTT.

Comment on this clone: Its ends do not fully match the called genes, so a read error is possible. The V and J genes are TRBV11-1 and TRBJ2-1, with D unclear. The CDR3 runs to 15 residues. The germline V gene has CDR1 SGHAT and CDR2 FQDESV (reference sequence). CDR3 region: CASSPGRSSDNEQFF. The CDR3 DNA sequence: TGTGCCAGCAGCCCCGGAAGGAGCTCCGACAATGAGCAGTTCTTC.

The rearrangement links TRBV7-9 to TRBJ1-4; D unclear. V lost 7 bases to trimming and J lost 4 bases, with 7 bases between them. The CDR3 extends over 12 amino acids. CDR1 is SEHNR, CDR2 FQNEAQ, per germline (reference sequence). CDR3 region: CASTPLNEKLFF. In DNA form, the CDR3 reads TGTGCCAGCACCCCCCTTAATGAAAAACTGTTTTTT.

On this clone itself: Other nucleotide sequences from this sample produce the same CDR3. The V and J genes are TRBV4-2 and TRBJ1-2; D gene ambiguous. This CDR3 is built from 12 residues. From germline, CDR1 is LGHNA and CDR2 YNFKEQ. Trimming shortened V by 4 bases and J by 4 bases, and 7 bases separated the two germline ends. This CDR3 reads CASSPNSYGYTF. The CDR3 nucleotides read TGTGCCAGCAGCCCCAACAGCTATGGCTACACCTTC.